A selection of T cell receptor beta chains follows, all from one sample in a study of CD4 T cells in relation to SARS-CoV-2 and coronaviruses. Produced via immunoSEQ multiplex PCR; TCRdb's table is partial and in-frame only. Of about 39,000 clones in the sample, around three quarters are singletons; the top ten hold about 20%. Antigens for these TCRs are unknown. Sequencing was done on a sample of memory CD4+ T cells from PBMCs, cultured in vitro. The receptors stem from an adult with COVID-19. CDR3s include the opening cysteine and the closing phenylalanine or tryptophan. Size is stated for part of the rows, as once, few or many counts, or as a class when the clone is expanded.

clone_size	v_call	j_call	cdr3_aa
.	TRBV15	TRBJ1-5	CATSREGTSNQPQHF
.	TRBV7-6	TRBJ2-1	CASSLKQLAGASSYNEQFF
.	TRBV29-1	TRBJ2-1	CSALEGDEQFF
.	TRBV5-3	TRBJ1-2	CARRVTGQGFHGYTF
.	TRBV2	TRBJ2-3	CASIGSRITDTQYF
.	TRBV15	TRBJ2-5	CATSGGNSWAVQETQYF
.	TRBV9	TRBJ2-3	CASSVEAGAAQYF
.	TRBV27	TRBJ2-5	CASSLFGQGWETQYF
few	TRBV29-1	TRBJ2-7	CSVEVLGRTYEQYF
.	TRBV20-1	TRBJ2-5	CSARTGGTQYF
.	TRBV2	TRBJ1-5	CASSELGIYSNQPQHF
.	TRBV2	TRBJ2-2	CASSEWTAGNTGELFF
.	TRBV3-1/TRBV3-2	TRBJ2-3	CASSQSNGNTQYF
.	TRBV2	TRBJ1-5	CASSEAHGSYQPQHF
.	TRBV7-9	TRBJ2-3	CASSPSLTDTQYF
.	TRBV6-4	TRBJ2-5	CASSTNRGETQYF
once	TRBV24-1	TRBJ2-3	CATSVPDRGRDTQYF
.	TRBV5-6	TRBJ1-1	CASSLSPGLYTEAFF
.	TRBV28	TRBJ1-4	CASSRGQSLLRSTNEKLFF
.	TRBV6-5	TRBJ1-2	CASRLSGSYGYTF
.	TRBV5-1	TRBJ2-2	CASSLSSRSNTGELFF
.	TRBV7-9	TRBJ2-1	CASSIGGLGVMNEQFF
.	TRBV5-1	TRBJ2-5	CASSFTGSGETQYF
.	TRBV28	TRBJ1-1	CASALQGRTFF